These 9 T cell receptor beta chains were sequenced from one sample in a study of CD8+CD57+ T cells in acquired aplastic anemia. Both TCR beta VDJ combination and CDR3 sequence profiling were carried out. Genomic DNA was the template for this profiling. TCRdb passed the reads through MiXCR, listing each CDR3 protein once. Among under 350,000 distinct CDR3 sequences listed, roughly 53% were seen once. Whoever was chosen for sequencing had shown CD8+CD57+ cell expansion by flow cytometry. The sample taken for sequencing was sorted CD4+, CD8+, or CD8+CD57+ T cells (not recorded which) from PBMCs. The receptors were sampled from a human donor with aplastic anemia.

The genes are TRBV29-1 and TRBJ2-1; 10 bases map to TRBD2. Per the germline V gene, CDR1 is SQVTM and CDR2 is ANQGSEA. V was pared by 2 bases and J by 7 bases, with 17 bases of the junction left unmatched. This CDR3 spans 18 amino acids. Here the CDR3 reads CSVEPRGQSGRAGNEQFF. CDR3 sequence (DNA): TGCAGCGTTGAACCCAGGGGGCAAAGCGGGAGGGCCGGAAATGAGCAGTTCTTC.

As DNA, the CDR3 is TGCAGTGCTAGAGATCCGGGACTAGCGGGGCCACTAGATACGCAGTATTTT. Translated, it gives CSARDPGLAGPLDTQYF. The chain uses TRBV20-1 and TRBJ2-3; 13 bases line up with TRBD2. With 0 bases clipped from V and 5 bases from J, the junction kept 8 bases outside the gene matches. The CDR3 loop spans 17 amino acids. Germline V gene sequence: CDR1 DFQATT, CDR2 SNEGSKA (reference sequence).

This clonotype was seen a few times. The chain has TRBV20-1 and TRBJ2-4; unclear D gene. The CDR3 totals 13 residues. In germline, CDR1 is DFQATT, CDR2 SNEGSKA (reference sequence). Trimming cost V 7 bases and J 0 bases, with 10 bases left between them. The CDR3 bases are TGCAGTGTCAGGTGGCTAGCCAAAAACATTCAGTACTTC. Translation: CSVRWLAKNIQYF.

This chain uses TRBV10-1 with TRBJ2-7; D unclear. The CDR3 extends over 14 amino acids. The germline V gene has CDR1 WNHNN and CDR2 SYGVQD (reference sequence). Trimming left V 3 bases short and J 3 bases short, with 12 bases between. The CDR3 reads CASSEPGLDYEQYF. For the CDR3, the DNA is TGCGCCAGCAGTGAACCGGGCTTGGACTACGAGCAGTACTTC.

This chain links TRBV7-9 with TRBJ2-5; D not resolved. The CDR3 length is 15 residues. Germline V gene data show CDR1 as SEHNR and CDR2 as FQNEAQ (reference sequence). The germline V and J ends were trimmed by 1 base and 6 bases, with 15 bases remaining between them. The CDR3 reads CASSLVQYSPKTQYF. The CDR3 nucleotides are TGTGCCAGCAGCTTAGTACAGTATAGTCCGAAGACCCAGTACTTC. The full variable domain, its missing parts supplied by reference TRBV7-9 and TRBJ2-5, is DTGVSQNPRHKITKRGQNVTFRCDPISEHNRLYWYRQTLGQGPEFLTYFQNEAQLEKSRLLSDRFSAERPKGSFSTLEIQRTEQGDSAMYLCASSLVQYSPKTQYFGPGTRLLVL.

This clonotype was observed a single time. This chain links TRBV7-2 with TRBJ2-1, with D possibly matching TRBD2 (5 bases). Germline V CDR1 and CDR2: SGHTA, FQGNSA. The CDR3 has 13 amino acids. The germline V and J ends were trimmed by 7 bases and 6 bases, with 13 bases remaining between them. DNA of the CDR3: TGTGCCAGCACCACTAGGGAGACCAATGAGCAGTTCTTC. Translation gives CASTTRETNEQFF.

This clonotype was detected once. The V gene is TRBV11-3, the J gene TRBJ2-5, with 9 bases aligning to TRBD2. Germline-derived CDR1 and CDR2 are SGHNT and YENEEA. The CDR3 has 16 residues. V was clipped by 1 base and J by 7 bases; unmatched bases: 10. CDR3 sequence reads: CASSLGGGGALGTQYF. The CDR3 DNA reads TGTGCCAGCAGCTTAGGAGGCGGGGGGGCGTTAGGGACCCAGTACTTC.

V gene TRBV5-1 combines with J gene TRBJ2-2; possibly TRBD2 for D (6 bases). The CDR3 runs to 15 residues. Germline CDR1 reads SGHRS; CDR2 reads YFSETQ. V was pared by 1 base and J by 7 bases, with 14 bases between. The CDR3 nucleotides are TGCGCCAGCAGCTTGATCAGCGGGTTAGTCGGGGAGCTGTTTTTT. This encodes CASSLISGLVGELFF. The whole variable domain, remainder taken from reference TRBV5-1 and TRBJ2-2, is KAGVTQTPRYLIKTRGQQVTLSCSPISGHRSVSWYQQTPGQGLQFLFEYFSETQRNKGNFPGRFSGRQFSNSRSEMNVSTLELGDSALYLCASSLISGLVGELFFGEGSRLTVL.

This rearrangement joins TRBV7-3 to TRBJ1-6; tentatively, D is TRBD1 (5 bases). Germline CDR1 and CDR2: SGHTA and FQGTGA. The V and J ends lost 2 bases and 1 base respectively, with 12 bases between them. The CDR3 runs 17 residues. CDR3 region: CASSLGGGGSYNSPLHF. Written as DNA, the CDR3 is TGTGCCAGCAGCTTAGGTGGGGGGGGATCCTATAATTCACCCCTCCACTTT. The variable domain in full, with the rest retrieved from reference TRBV7-3 and TRBJ1-6, is GAGVSQTPSNKVTEKGKYVELRCDPISGHTALYWYRQSLGQGPEFLIYFQGTGAADDSGLPNDRFFAVRPEGSVSTLKIQRTERGDSAVYLCASSLGGGGSYNSPLHFGNGTRLTVT.